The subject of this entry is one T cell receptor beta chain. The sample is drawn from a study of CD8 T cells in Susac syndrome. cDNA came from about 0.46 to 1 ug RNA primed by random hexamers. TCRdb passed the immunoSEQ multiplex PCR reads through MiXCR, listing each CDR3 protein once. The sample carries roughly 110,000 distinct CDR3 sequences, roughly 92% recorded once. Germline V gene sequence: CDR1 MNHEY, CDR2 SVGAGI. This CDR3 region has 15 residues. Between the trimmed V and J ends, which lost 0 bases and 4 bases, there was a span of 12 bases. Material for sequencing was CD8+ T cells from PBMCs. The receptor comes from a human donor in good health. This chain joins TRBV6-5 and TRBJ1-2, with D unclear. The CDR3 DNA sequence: TGTGCCAGCAGTTACTCCACTTCCGGGAGCTATGGCTACACCTTC. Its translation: CASSYSTSGSYGYTF.